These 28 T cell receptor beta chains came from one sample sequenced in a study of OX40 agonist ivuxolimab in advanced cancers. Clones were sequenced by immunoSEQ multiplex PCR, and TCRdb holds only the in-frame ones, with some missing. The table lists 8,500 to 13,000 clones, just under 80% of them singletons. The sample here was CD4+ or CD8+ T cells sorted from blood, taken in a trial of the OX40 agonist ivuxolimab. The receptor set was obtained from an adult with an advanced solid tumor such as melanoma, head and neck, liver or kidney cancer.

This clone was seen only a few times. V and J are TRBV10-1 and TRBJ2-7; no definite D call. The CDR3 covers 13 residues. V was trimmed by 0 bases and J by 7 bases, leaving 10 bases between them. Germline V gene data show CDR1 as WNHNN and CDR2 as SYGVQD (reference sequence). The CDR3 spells CASSESGSLEQYF. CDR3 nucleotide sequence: TGCGCCAGCAGTGAGTCTGGCAGTCTGGAGCAGTACTTC.

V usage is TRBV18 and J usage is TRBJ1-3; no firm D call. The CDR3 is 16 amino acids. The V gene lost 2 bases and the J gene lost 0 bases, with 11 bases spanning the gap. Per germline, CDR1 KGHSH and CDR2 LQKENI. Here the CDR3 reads CASSPSPGDSGNTIYF. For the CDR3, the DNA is TGTGCCAGCTCACCAAGTCCTGGAGACTCTGGAAACACCATATATTTT.

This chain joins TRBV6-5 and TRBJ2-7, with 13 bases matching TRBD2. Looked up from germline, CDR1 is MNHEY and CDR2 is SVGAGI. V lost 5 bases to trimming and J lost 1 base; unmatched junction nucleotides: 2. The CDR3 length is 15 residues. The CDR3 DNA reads TGTGCCAGCAGTGGGGGACTAGCGGGATCCTACGAGCAGTACTTC. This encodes CASSGGLAGSYEQYF.

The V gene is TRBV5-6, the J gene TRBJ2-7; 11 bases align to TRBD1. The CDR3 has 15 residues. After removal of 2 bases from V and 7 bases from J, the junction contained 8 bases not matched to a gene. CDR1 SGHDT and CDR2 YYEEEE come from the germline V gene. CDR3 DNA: TGTGCCAGCAGCTTTTGGGGACAGGGGGTCGGGGAGCAGTACTTC. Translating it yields CASSFWGQGVGEQYF.

The CDR3 here is CASSLTGTYEQYF. In nucleotides, the CDR3 is TGTGCCAGCAGTCTCACTGGAACCTACGAGCAGTACTTC. The chain couples TRBV27 to TRBJ2-7; D not certain. Germline V gene lookup returns CDR1 MNHEY and CDR2 SMNVEV (reference sequence). The CDR3 runs to 13 residues. V was shortened by 5 bases and J by 2 bases, with 10 bases between the two germline ends.

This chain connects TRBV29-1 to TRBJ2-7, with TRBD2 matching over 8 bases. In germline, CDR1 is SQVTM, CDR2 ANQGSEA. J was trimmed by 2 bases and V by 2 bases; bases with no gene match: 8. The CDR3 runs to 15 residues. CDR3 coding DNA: TGCAGCGTTGAAAAATTGTCGGGACTAGCCTACGAGCAGTACTTC. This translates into CSVEKLSGLAYEQYF.

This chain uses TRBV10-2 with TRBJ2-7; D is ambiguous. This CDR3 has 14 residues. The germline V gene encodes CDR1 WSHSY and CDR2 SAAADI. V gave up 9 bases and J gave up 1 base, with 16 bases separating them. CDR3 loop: CASADATRSYEQYF. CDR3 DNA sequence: TGCGCCAGTGCTGACGCGACGCGATCCTACGAGCAGTACTTC.

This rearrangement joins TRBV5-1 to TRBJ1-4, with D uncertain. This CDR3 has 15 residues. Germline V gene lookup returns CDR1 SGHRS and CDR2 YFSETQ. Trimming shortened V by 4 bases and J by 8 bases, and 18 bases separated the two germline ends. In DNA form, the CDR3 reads TGCGCCAGCAGCCCAGTTTTGGGTCCGGAAGAAAAACTGTTTTTT. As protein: CASSPVLGPEEKLFF.

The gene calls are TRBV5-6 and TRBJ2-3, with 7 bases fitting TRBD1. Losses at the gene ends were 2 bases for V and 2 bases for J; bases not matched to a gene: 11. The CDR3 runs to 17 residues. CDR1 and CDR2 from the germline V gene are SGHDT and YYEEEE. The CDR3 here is CASSLVLRDRNTDTQYF. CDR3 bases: TGTGCCAGCAGCTTAGTCCTCCGGGACAGAAACACAGATACGCAGTATTTT.

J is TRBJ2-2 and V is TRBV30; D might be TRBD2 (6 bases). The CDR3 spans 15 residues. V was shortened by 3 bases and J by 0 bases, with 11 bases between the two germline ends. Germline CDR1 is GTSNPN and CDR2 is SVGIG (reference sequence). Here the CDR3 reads CAWSAGLANTGELFF. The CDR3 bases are TGTGCCTGGAGCGCGGGACTTGCGAACACCGGGGAGCTGTTTTTT.

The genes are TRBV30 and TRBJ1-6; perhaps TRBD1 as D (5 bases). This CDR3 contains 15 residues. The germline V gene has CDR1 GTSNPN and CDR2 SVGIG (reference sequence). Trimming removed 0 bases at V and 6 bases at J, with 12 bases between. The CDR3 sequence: CAWSVMGPTNSPLHF. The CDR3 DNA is TGTGCCTGGAGTGTTATGGGGCCTACTAATTCACCCCTCCACTTT.

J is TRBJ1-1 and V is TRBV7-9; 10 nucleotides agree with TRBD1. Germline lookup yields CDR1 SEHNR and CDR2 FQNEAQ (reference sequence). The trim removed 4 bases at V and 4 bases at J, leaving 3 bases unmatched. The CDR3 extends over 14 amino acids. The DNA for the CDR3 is TGTGCCAGCAGCTCCAGACAGGGGGCCACTGAAGCTTTCTTT. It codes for CASSSRQGATEAFF. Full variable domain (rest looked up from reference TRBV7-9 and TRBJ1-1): DTGVSQNPRHKITKRGQNVTFRCDPISEHNRLYWYRQTLGQGPEFLTYFQNEAQLEKSRLLSDRFSAERPKGSFSTLEIQRTEQGDSAMYLCASSSRQGATEAFFGQGTRLTVV.

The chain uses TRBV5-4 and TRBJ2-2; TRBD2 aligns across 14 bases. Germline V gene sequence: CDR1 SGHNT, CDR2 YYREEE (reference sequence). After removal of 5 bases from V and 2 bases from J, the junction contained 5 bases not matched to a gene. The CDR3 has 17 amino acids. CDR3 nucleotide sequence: TGTGCCAGCAGTCTCGGACTAGCGGGGGGAAACACCGGGGAGCTGTTTTTT. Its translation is CASSLGLAGGNTGELFF.

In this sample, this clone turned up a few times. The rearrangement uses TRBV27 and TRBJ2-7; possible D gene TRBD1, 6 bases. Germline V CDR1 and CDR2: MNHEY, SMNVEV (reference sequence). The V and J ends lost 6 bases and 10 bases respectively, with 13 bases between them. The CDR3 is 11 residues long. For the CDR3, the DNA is TGTGCCAGCAGCACCAGTGGGGGCCAGTACTTC. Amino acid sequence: CASSTSGGQYF.

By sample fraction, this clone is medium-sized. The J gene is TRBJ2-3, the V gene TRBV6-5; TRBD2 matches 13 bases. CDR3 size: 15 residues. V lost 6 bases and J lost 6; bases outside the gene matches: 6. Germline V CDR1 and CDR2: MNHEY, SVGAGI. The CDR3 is CASRGLAGSLDTQYF. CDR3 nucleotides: TGTGCCAGCAGGGGACTAGCGGGAAGCTTGGATACGCAGTATTTT.

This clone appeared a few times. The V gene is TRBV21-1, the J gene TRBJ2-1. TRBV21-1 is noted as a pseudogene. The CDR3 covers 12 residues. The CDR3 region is CASSKSYNEQFF. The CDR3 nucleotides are TGTGCCAGCAGCAAATCCTACAATGAGCAGTTCTTC.

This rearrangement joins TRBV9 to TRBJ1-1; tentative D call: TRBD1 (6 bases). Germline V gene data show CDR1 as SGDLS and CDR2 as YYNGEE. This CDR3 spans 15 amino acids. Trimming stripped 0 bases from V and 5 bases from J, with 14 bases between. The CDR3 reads CASSVVSGAGTEAFF. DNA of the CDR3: TGTGCCAGCAGCGTAGTTTCGGGGGCAGGAACTGAAGCTTTCTTT.

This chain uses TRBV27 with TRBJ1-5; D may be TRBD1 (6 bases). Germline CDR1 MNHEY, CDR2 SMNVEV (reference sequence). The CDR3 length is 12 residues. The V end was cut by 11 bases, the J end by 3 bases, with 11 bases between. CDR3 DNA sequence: TGTGCCTCCGGACAGACCAATCAGCCCCAGCATTTT. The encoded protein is CASGQTNQPQHF.

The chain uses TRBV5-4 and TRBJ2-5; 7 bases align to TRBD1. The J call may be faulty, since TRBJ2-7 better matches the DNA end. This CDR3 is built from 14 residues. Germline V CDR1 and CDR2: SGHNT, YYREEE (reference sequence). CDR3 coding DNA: TGTGCCAGCAGCTTGGGGACAGGTAATTACGAGCAGTACTTC. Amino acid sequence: CASSLGTGNYEQYF.

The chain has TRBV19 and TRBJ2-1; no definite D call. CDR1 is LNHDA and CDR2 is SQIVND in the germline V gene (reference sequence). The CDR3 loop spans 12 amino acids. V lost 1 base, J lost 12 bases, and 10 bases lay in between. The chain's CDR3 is CASSIGASGQFF. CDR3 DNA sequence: TGTGCCAGTAGTATAGGGGCCTCGGGGCAGTTCTTC.

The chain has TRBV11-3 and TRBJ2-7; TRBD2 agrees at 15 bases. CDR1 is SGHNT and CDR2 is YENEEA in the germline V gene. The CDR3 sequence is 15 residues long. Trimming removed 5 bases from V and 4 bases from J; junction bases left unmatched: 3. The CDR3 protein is CASSMGLAGGYEQYF. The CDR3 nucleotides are TGTGCCAGCAGCATGGGACTAGCGGGAGGATACGAGCAGTACTTC.

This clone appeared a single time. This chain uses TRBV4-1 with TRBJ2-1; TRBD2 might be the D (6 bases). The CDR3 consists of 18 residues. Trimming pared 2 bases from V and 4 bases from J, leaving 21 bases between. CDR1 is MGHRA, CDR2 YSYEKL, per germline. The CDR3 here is CASSQSPSGLRSYNEQFF. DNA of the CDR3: TGCGCCAGCAGCCAATCTCCATCGGGACTTAGGTCATACAATGAGCAGTTCTTC.

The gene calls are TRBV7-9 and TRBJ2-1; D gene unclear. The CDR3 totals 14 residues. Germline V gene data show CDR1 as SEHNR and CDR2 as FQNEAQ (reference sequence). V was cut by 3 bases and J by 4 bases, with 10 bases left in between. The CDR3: CASSLLQPYNEQFF. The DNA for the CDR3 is TGTGCCAGCAGCTTGCTACAACCTTACAATGAGCAGTTCTTC.

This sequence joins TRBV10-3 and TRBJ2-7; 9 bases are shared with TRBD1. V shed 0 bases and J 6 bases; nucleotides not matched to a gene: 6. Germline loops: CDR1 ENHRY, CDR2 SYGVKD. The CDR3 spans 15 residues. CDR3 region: CAISESGQGMGEQYF. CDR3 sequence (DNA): TGTGCCATCAGTGAGTCAGGACAGGGGATGGGCGAGCAGTACTTC.

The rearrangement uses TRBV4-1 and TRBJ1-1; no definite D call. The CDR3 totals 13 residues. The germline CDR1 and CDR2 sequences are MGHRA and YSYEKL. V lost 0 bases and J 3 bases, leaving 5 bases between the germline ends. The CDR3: CASSQEAYTEAFF. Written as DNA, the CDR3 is TGCGCCAGCAGCCAAGAAGCTTACACTGAAGCTTTCTTT.

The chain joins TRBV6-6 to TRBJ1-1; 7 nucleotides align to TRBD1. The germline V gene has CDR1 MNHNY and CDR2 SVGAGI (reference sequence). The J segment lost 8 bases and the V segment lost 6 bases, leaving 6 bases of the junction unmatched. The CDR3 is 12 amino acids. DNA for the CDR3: TGTGCCAGCAGATCAGGGGGGGCCGAAGCTTTCTTT. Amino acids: CASRSGGAEAFF.

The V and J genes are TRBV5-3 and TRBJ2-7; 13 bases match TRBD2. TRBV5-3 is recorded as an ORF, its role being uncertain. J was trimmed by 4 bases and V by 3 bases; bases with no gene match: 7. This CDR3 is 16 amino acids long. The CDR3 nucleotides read TGTGCCAGAAGCTCGACCGGGACTAGCGGGGAATACGAGCAGTACTTC. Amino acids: CARSSTGTSGEYEQYF.

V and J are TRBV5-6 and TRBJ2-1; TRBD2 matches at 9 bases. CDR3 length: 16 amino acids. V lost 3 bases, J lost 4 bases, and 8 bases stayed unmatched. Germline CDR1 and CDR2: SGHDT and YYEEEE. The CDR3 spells CASSWRVAGDYNEQFF. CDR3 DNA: TGTGCCAGCAGCTGGCGGGTAGCGGGAGATTACAATGAGCAGTTCTTC.